This TCR beta chain stems from a study of regulatory T cells in long-lasting Graves disease. This CDR3 is built from 15 residues. J was trimmed by 2 bases and V by 3 bases; bases with no gene match: 7. Germline V gene data show CDR1 as SGHRS and CDR2 as YFSETQ. Construction of the TCR beta libraries employed iRepertoire HTBI primers in conjunction with Arm-PCR of CDR3 regions. TCRdb reprocessed the multiplex PCR reads via MiXCR and lists one record per CDR3 protein. The data contain a few hundred thousand distinct CDR3 sequences, 15% to 20% of them singletons. As to time point: newly diagnosed GD, antithyroid drugs for less than 3 months. Researchers made the TCR library from RNA that was extracted from PBMCs. In its sample, this clonotype was seen a few times. The sample was also reused in another study, on T cells in Graves' hyperthyroidism and ophthalmopathy. That study reports: Clonotypes that were expanded in thyroid above 0.001 mostly appeared in blood too.

The chain combines TRBV5-1 with TRBJ1-1; 7 bases line up with TRBD1. The clonotype originates from a woman between 18 and 30 years old with Graves disease. The material sequenced was peripheral blood mononuclear cells (PBMCs), taken at new diagnosis, from a patient treated with antithyroid drugs. CDR3 bases: TGCGCCAGCAGCTCACGGGGACAGCAAAACACTGAAGCTTTCTTT. It encodes CASSSRGQQNTEAFF.